This TCR beta chain stems from a study of T-cell reconstitution after alpha-beta-depleted transplantation in children. It was with unique molecular identifiers that the TCRbeta library was prepared. TCRdb independently ran MiXCR on the PCR reads; one entry per CDR3 protein. The sample holds around 370,000 distinct CDR3 sequences, 10% seen once. As to this clonotype: Given a much more abundant clone one base away, this may be a read error.

The CDR3 is made up of 14 amino acids. With V trimmed by 7 bases and J by 1 base, 6 bases remained unmatched. Per the germline V gene, CDR1 is SNHLY and CDR2 is FYNNEI. The rearrangement links TRBV2 to TRBJ1-1, with 7 bases lining up with TRBD1. This TCR came from a human donor who donated a stem cell graft to a child with acute lymphoblastic leukemia. The sequencing used PBMCs from the stem cell graft donor, collected from the stem cell graft. Written as DNA, the CDR3 is TGTGCCAGCACGAGGGACAGACGGAACACTGAAGCTTTCTTT. It yields the protein CASTRDRRNTEAFF. Drawing the rest from reference TRBV2 and TRBJ1-1, the complete variable domain is EPEVTQTPSHQVTQMGQEVILRCVPISNHLYFYWYRQILGQKVEFLVSFYNNEISEKSEIFDDQFSVERPDGSNFTLKIRSTKLEDSAMYFCASTRDRRNTEAFFGQGTRLTVV.